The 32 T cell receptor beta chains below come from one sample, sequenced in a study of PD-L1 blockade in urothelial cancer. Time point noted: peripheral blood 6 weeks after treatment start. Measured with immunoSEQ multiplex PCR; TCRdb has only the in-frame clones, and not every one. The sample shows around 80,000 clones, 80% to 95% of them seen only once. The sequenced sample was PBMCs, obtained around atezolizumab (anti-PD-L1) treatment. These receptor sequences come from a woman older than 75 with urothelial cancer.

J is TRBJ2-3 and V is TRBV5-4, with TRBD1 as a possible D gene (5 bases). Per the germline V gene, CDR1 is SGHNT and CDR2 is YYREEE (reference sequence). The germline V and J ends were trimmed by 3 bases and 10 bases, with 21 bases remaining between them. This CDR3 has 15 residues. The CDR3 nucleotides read TGTGCCAGCAGCTCCGAAGGGGCCAATTACAGGTCGCAGTATTTT. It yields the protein CASSSEGANYRSQYF.

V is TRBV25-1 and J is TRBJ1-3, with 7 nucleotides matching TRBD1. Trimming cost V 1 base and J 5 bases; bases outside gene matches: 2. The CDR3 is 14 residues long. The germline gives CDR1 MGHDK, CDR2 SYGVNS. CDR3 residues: CASSESGGRNTIYF. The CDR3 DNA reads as TGTGCCAGCAGTGAATCAGGGGGACGAAACACCATATATTTT.

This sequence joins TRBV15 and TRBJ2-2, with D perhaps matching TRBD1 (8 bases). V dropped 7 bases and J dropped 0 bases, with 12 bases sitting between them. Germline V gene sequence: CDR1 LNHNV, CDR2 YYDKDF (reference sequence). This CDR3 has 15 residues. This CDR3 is CATNRGGPNTGELFF. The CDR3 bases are TGTGCCACCAACAGGGGGGGACCGAACACCGGGGAGCTGTTTTTT.

The DNA for the CDR3 is TGTGCCAGTAGTATGGGAGTCGATCAGCCCCAGCATTTT. Translated, it gives CASSMGVDQPQHF. The chain carries TRBV19 and TRBJ1-5; no clear D. V lost 3 bases, J lost 5 bases, and 8 bases lay in between. This CDR3 is 13 amino acids long. Germline V gives CDR1 LNHDA, CDR2 SQIVND (reference sequence).

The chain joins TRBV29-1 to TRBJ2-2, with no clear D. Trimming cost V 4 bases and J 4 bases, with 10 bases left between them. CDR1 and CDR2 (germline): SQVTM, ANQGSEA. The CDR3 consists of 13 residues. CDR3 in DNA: TGCAGCGTTGCCCGAACAAGCACCGGGGAGCTGTTTTTT. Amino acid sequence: CSVARTSTGELFF.

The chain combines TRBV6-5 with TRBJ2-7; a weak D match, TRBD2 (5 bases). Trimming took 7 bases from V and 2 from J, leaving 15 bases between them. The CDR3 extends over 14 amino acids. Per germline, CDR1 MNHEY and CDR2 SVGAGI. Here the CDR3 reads CASTSDSDPYEQYF. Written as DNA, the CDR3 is TGTGCCAGCACCTCGGACTCTGACCCCTACGAGCAGTACTTC.

The CDR3 DNA sequence: TGTGCCAGTAGTCTAAGGACAGGGTGGAACACTGAAGCTTTCTTT. This translates into CASSLRTGWNTEAFF. The chain joins TRBV19 to TRBJ1-1, with 8 bases that match TRBD1. The CDR3 loop spans 15 amino acids. Germline V gives CDR1 LNHDA, CDR2 SQIVND (reference sequence). The junction had 6 bases not matched to a gene; V was cut back by 5 bases and J by 1 base.

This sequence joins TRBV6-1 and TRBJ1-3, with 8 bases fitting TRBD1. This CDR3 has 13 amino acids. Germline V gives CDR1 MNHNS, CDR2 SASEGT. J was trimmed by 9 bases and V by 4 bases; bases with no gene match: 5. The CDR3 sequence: CASSATGESTIYF. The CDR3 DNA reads TGTGCCAGCAGTGCGACAGGGGAAAGCACCATATATTTT.

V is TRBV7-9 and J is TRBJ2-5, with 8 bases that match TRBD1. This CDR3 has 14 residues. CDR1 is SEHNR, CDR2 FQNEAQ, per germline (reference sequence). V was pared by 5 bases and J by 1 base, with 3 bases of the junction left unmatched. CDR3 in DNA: TGTGCCAGCAGCCCTGGGACAGGCCAAGAGACCCAGTACTTC. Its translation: CASSPGTGQETQYF.

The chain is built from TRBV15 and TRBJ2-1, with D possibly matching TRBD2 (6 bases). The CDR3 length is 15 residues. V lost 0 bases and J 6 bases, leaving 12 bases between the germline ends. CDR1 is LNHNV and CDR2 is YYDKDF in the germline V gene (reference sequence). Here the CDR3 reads CATSREAGVGNEQFF. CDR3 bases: TGTGCCACCAGCAGAGAAGCGGGTGTCGGCAATGAGCAGTTCTTC.

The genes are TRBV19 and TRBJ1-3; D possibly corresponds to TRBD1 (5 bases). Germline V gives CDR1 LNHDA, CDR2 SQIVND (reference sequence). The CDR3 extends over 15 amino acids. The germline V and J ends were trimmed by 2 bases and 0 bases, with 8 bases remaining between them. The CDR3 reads CASSIRGTSGNTIYF. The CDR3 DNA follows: TGTGCCAGTAGTATAAGGGGAACCTCTGGAAACACCATATATTTT. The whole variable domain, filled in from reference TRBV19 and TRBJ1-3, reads DGGITQSPKYLFRKEGQNVTLSCEQNLNHDAMYWYRQDPGQGLRLIYYSQIVNDFQKGDIAEGYSVSREKKESFPLTVTSAQKNPTAFYLCASSIRGTSGNTIYFGEGSWLTVV.

The CDR3 here is CASSADSTNYGYTF. The CDR3 DNA follows: TGTGCCAGCAGCGCGGACAGCACTAACTATGGCTACACCTTC. This chain joins TRBV7-3 and TRBJ1-2; possibly TRBD1 for D (6 bases). CDR1 is SGHTA, CDR2 FQGTGA, per germline. Between the trimmed V and J ends, which lost 5 bases and 0 bases, there was a span of 10 bases. CDR3 size: 14 residues.

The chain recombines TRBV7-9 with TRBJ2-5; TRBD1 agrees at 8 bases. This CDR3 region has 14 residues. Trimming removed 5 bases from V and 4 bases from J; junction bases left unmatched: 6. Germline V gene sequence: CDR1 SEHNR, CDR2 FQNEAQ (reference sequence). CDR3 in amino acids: CASSPRGRGETQYF. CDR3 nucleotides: TGTGCCAGCAGCCCCAGGGGGCGCGGAGAGACCCAGTACTTC.

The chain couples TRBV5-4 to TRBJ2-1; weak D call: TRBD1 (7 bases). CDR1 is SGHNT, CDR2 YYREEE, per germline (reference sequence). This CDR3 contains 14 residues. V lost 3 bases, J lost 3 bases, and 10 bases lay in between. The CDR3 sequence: CASSSGDSYNEQFF. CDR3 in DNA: TGTGCCAGCAGCTCGGGGGACAGCTACAATGAGCAGTTCTTC.

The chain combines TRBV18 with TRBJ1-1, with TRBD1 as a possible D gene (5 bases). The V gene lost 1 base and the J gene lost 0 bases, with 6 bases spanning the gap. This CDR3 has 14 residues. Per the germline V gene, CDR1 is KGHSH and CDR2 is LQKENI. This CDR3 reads CASSPQDMNTEAFF. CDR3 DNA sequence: TGTGCCAGCTCACCACAGGACATGAACACTGAAGCTTTCTTT. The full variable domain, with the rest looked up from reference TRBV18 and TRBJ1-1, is NAGVMQNPRHLVRRRGQEARLRCSPMKGHSHVYWYRQLPEEGLKFMVYLQKENIIDESGMPKERFSAEFPKEGPSILRIQQVVRGDSAAYFCASSPQDMNTEAFFGQGTRLTVV.

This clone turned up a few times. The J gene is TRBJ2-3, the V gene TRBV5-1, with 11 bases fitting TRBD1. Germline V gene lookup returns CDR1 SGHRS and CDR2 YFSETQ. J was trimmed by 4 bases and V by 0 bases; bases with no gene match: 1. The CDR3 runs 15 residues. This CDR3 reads CASSLEGQGADTQYF. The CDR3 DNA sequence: TGCGCCAGCAGCTTGGAGGGACAGGGGGCAGATACGCAGTATTTT.

The CDR3 is CASSFNGLNQPQHF. The DNA of the CDR3 is TGTGCCAGCAGTTTTAACGGACTAAATCAGCCCCAGCATTTT. The chain links TRBV28 to TRBJ1-5, with no clear D. The CDR3 has 14 residues. V was pared by 3 bases and J by 4 bases, with 10 bases between. Germline CDR1 MDHEN, CDR2 SYDVKM.

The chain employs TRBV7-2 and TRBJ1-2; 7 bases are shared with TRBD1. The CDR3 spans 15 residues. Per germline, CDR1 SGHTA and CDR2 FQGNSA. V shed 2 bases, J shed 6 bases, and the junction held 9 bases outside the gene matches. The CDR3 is CASSLLQGGVDGYTF. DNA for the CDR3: TGTGCCAGCAGCTTACTGCAGGGGGGCGTGGATGGCTACACCTTC.

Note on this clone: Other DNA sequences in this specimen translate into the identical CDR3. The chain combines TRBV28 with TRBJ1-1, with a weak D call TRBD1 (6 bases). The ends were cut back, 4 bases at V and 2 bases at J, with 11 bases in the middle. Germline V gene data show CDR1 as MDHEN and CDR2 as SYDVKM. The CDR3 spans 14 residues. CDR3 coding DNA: TGTGCCAGCAGTTCAGGACAGCCTAACACTGAAGCTTTCTTT. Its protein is CASSSGQPNTEAFF.

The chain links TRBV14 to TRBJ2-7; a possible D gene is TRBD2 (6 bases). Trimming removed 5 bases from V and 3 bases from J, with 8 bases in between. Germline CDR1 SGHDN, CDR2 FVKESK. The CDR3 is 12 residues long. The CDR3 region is CASSRDFYEQYF. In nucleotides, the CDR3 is TGTGCCAGCAGCAGGGACTTCTACGAGCAGTACTTC.

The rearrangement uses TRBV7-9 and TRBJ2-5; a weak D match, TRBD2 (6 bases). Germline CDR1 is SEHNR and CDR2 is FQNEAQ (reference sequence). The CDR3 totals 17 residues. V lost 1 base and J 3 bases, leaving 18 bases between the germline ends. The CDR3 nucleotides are TGTGCCAGCAGCTTAGACCTCGGCCGGAGGGGAGAAGAGACCCAGTACTTC. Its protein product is CASSLDLGRRGEETQYF.

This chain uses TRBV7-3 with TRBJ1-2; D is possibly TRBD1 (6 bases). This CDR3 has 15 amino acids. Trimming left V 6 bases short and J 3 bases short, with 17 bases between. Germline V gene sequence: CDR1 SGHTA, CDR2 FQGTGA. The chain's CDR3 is CASRGGGRVDYGYTF. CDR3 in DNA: TGTGCCAGCAGGGGCGGGGGCAGGGTAGACTATGGCTACACCTTC.

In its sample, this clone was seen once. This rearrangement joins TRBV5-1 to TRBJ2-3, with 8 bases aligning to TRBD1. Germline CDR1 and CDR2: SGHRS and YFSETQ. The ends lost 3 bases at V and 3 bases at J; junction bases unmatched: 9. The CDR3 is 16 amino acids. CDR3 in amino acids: CASSSSPGQVTDTQYF. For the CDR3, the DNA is TGCGCCAGCAGCTCTTCGCCGGGACAGGTGACAGATACGCAGTATTTT. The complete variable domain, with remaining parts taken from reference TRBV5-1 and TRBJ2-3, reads KAGVTQTPRYLIKTRGQQVTLSCSPISGHRSVSWYQQTPGQGLQFLFEYFSETQRNKGNFPGRFSGRQFSNSRSEMNVSTLELGDSALYLCASSSSPGQVTDTQYFGPGTRLTVL.

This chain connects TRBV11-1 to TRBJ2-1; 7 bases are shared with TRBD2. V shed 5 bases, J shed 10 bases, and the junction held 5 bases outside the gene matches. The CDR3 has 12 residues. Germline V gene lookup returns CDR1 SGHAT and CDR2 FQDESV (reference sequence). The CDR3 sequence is CASSGGEGEQFF. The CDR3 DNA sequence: TGTGCCAGCAGCGGCGGGGAGGGGGAGCAGTTCTTC.

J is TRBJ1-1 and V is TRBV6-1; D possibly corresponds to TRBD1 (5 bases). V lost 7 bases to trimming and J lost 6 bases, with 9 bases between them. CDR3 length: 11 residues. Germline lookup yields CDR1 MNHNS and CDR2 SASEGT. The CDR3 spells CASTQTAEAFF. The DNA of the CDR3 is TGTGCCAGCACTCAGACAGCTGAAGCTTTCTTT.

CDR3 in amino acids: CASSYGAGANTEAFF. CDR3 bases: TGTGCCAGCAGTTACGGGGCAGGGGCGAACACTGAAGCTTTCTTT. The V gene is TRBV6-5, the J gene TRBJ1-1, with D maybe TRBD1 (6 bases). The germline gives CDR1 MNHEY, CDR2 SVGAGI. V gave up 2 bases and J gave up 1 base, with 11 bases separating them. This CDR3 contains 15 residues.

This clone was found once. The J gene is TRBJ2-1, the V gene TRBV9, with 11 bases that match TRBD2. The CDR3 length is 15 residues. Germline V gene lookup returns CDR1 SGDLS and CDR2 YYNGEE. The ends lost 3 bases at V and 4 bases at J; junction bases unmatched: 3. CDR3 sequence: CASSAGTSGYNEQFF. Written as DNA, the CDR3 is TGTGCCAGCAGCGCCGGGACTAGCGGTTACAATGAGCAGTTCTTC.

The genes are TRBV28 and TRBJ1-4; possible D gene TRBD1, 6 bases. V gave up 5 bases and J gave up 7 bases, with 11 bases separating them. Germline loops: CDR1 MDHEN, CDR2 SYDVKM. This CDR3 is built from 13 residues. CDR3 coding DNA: TGTGCCAGCAGTCTCCAGGGGAGTGAAAAACTGTTTTTT. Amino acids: CASSLQGSEKLFF.

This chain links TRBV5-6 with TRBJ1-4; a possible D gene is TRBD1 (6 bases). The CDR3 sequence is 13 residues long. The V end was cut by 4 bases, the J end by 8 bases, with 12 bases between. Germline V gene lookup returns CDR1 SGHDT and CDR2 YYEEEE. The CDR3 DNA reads TGTGCCAGCAGCGCCGGGACATCCGAAAAACTGTTTTTT. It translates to CASSAGTSEKLFF.

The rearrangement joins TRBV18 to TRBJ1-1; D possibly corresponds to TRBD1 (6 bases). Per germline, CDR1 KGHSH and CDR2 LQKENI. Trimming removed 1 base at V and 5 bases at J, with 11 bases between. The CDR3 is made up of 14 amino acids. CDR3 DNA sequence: TGTGCCAGCTCACCACAGGGGGAAGGAACTGAAGCTTTCTTT. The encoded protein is CASSPQGEGTEAFF.

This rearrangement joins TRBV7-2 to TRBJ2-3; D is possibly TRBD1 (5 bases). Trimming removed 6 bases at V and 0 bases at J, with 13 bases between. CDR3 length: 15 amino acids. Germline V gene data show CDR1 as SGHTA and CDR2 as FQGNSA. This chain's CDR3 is CASSPDRQSTDTQYF. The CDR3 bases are TGTGCCAGCAGTCCCGACAGACAAAGCACAGATACGCAGTATTTT.

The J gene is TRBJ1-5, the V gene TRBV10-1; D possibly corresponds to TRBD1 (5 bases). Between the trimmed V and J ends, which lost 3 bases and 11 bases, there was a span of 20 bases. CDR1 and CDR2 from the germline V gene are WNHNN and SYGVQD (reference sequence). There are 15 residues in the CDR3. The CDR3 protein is CASSEGQLGTGAQHF. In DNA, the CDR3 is TGCGCCAGCAGTGAAGGACAACTTGGCACGGGAGCCCAGCATTTT.